This TCR beta chain was obtained from a study of cytomegalovirus exposure and HLA in healthy donors (dated by TCRdb to the late 2010s). Study-wide context: The approximately 710 repertoires of the first cohort and the roughly 120 validation repertoires were produced on the same platform, according to a later analysis. The aim of the study was to test whether cataloging public T cell receptors could identify signatures of past pathogen exposure. Besides the first cohort of roughly 700 subjects, a separate validation cohort made up of 120 or so different subjects was used. To predict cytomegalovirus infection status, the study brought together high-throughput TCR immunosequencing, statistical association of individual TCRs with disease status, and machine learning. Paper-wide results and their limitations: The classifier was reported to diagnose cytomegalovirus status with high specificity and sensitivity in both the original cohort and the validation cohort. It was suggested by the authors that the approach could potentially be generalized to other disease states and immunological phenotypes. Subsequent analysis determined that TCRs grouped into clusters in the first cohort also showed a tendency toward co-occurrence across the approximately 120 validation repertoires, and 94% of cluster scores exceeded 0. In vitro tests confirmed that a few of the cytomegalovirus-associated TCR beta chains recognize cytomegalovirus antigens. A later analysis had no HLA typing for the validation cohort, so co-occurrence there was scored across all 120 repertoires. Most TCR sequences were observed very rarely across donors, whereas some public TCRs were present in many individuals. The study gave a list of 150 to 200 TCR beta chains associated with cytomegalovirus.

Donors formed part of the validation cohort, which comprised over a hundred subjects and was distinct from the first cohort of 666 subjects. The CDR3 contains 15 residues, cysteine and phenylalanine counted. Only CDR3 DNA remains: 45 bases, in frame from the first base. The germline V gene (reference sequence) supplies CDR1 SGHNT and CDR2 YYREEE. Clipping removes 4 bases from V and 2 bases from J, with 5 as the unmatched junction base count. On this clone: Its antigen remains undetermined. No base quality information exists; no much larger clone differs at one position.

Receptors were amplified or captured by the immunoSEQ multiplex PCR assay. As for how the authors treated the data: A statistical classification framework was built for diagnosing cytomegalovirus status from the catalog of TCR beta chain sequences. TCRdb limited this immuneACCESS table to in-frame rearrangements with V and J called. A share of clones is missing; checked studies link under half to unresolved V genes, and the rest is unexplained. From that table come the V and J calls and clone size; the DNA was used to work out D and trimming. In all, the sample holds 300,000 or so clones, and roughly 86% of those were seen once. 0.9% to 1% of the sample is taken by the ten largest.

The receptor comes from a man aged 25 to 45 in good health and CMV-seronegative. Recombination joined TRBV5-4 with TRBJ2-1; 8 bases in the middle match TRBD1. Sequenced material: PBMCs. DNA sequence: TGTGCCAGCAGCCTCGGGACAGGAGCCTACAATGAGCAGTTCTTC. This codes for CASSLGTGAYNEQFF.